This TCR beta chain was obtained from a study of CD4+ T cells in melanoma. Here immunoSEQ multiplex PCR was the method, and the copy in TCRdb shows in-frame clones only, minus some. The table shows 13,000 to 15,000 clones, with 60% to 80% occurring only once. As for this clone: No antigen is known for it.

The V gene lost 3 bases and the J gene lost 6 bases, with 9 bases spanning the gap. The length of the CDR3 is 13 residues. Germline V gene data show CDR1 as WSHSY and CDR2 as SAAADI. The study's findings and limits: A reported correlation linked neoantigen-specific CD4+ T cells to CD8+, macrophage and B cell function. In melanoma, neoantigen-specific CD4+ T cells reportedly differed in differentiation state.

The clonotype originates from a human donor with melanoma. The chain uses TRBV10-2 and TRBJ1-5; TRBD1 might be the D (5 bases). The sample taken for sequencing was cells from a culture (not recorded whether cultured in vitro). The CDR3 is CASSEGEGQPQHF. The DNA for the CDR3 is TGCGCCAGCAGTGAAGGGGAGGGTCAGCCCCAGCATTTT.